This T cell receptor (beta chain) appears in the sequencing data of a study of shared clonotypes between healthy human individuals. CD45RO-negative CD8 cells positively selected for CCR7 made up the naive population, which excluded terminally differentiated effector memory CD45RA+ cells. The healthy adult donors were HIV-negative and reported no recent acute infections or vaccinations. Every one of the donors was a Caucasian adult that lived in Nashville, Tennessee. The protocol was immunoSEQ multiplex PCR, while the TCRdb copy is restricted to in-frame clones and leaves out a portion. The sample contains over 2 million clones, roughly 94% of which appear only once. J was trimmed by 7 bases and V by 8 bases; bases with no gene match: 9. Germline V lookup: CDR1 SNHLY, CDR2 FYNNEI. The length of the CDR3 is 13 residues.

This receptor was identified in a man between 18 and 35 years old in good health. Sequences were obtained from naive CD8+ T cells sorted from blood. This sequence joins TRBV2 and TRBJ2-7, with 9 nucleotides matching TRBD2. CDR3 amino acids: CASSASGIYEQYF. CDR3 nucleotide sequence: TGTGCCAGCTCTGCTAGCGGGATCTATGAGCAGTACTTC.